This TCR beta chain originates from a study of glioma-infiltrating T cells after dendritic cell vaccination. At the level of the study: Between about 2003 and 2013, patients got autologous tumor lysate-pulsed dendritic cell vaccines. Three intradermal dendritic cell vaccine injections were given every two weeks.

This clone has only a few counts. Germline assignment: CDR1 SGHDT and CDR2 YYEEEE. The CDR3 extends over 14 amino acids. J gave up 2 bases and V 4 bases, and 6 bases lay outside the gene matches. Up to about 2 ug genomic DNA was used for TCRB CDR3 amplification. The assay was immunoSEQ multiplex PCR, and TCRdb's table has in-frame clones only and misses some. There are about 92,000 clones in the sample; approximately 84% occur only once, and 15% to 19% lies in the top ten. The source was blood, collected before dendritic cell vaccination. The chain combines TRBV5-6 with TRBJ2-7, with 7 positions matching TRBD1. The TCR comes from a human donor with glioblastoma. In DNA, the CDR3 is TGTGCCAGCAGCGATAGGGGGCGAACCTACGAGCAGTACTTC. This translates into CASSDRGRTYEQYF.